The text below deals with one TCR beta chain. Its target is unknown. The sample belongs to a study of Tregs in tolerant kidney transplant recipients. Sequencing was performed with immunoSEQ multiplex PCR; in TCRdb, only in-frame clones are kept and a portion is missing. The repertoire consists of 110,000 or so clones, with around 89% occurring once and the leading ten covering about 0.31%. Unstimulated Tregs (CD4+CD25+CD127-) and CD4+CD25- non-Tregs were sorted from PBMCs. Deletions cut 3 bases from V and 7 bases from J, with 7 bases between. Germline-derived CDR1 and CDR2 are SQVTM and ANQGSEA. This CDR3 comprises 11 residues. Regarding the study as a whole: Tregs expanded with activated donor B cells seemed most donor-specific.

The rearrangement links TRBV29-1 to TRBJ2-1, with D possibly being TRBD2 (5 bases). The source material was CD4+ T cells from blood, sampled before the transplant. The sequence was collected from a human donor who received a combined kidney and bone marrow transplant. This CDR3 reads CSVDSGNEQFF. The DNA for the CDR3 is TGCAGCGTTGACTCGGGGAATGAGCAGTTCTTC.